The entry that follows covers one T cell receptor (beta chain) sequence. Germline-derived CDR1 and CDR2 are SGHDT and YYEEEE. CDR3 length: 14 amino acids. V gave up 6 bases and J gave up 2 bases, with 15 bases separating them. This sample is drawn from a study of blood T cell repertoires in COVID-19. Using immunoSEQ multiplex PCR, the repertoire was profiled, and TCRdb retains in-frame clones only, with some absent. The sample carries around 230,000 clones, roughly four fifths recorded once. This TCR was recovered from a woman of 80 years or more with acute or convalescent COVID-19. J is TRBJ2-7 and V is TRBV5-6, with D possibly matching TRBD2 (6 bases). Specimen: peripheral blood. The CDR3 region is CASTQVAAPYEQYF. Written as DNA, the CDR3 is TGTGCCAGCACCCAGGTAGCGGCACCCTACGAGCAGTACTTC.